The 2 T cell receptor beta chains below were found in one sample sequenced in a study of blood T cell repertoires in COVID-19. Measured with immunoSEQ multiplex PCR; TCRdb has only the in-frame clones, and not every one. The data hold hundreds of thousands of clones, with 82% observed a single time. Sample: PBMCs or T cells enriched from blood (not recorded which). All receptors come from a woman aged 55-70 years who had recovered from COVID-19.

This CDR3 reads CASDSGGRGTEAFF. CDR3 DNA: TGTGCCAGCGATTCGGGGGGGAGAGGCACTGAAGCTTTCTTT. This chain links TRBV18 with TRBJ1-1, with a possible D match to TRBD1 (5 bases). Germline assignment: CDR1 KGHSH and CDR2 LQKENI. This CDR3 contains 14 residues. The V and J ends lost 8 bases and 4 bases respectively, with 17 bases between them.

The chain is built from TRBV5-5 and TRBJ1-5, with 8 positions matching TRBD1. Trimming cost V 4 bases and J 0 bases; bases outside gene matches: 3. CDR3 size: 15 residues. Germline V gene lookup returns CDR1 SGHKS and CDR2 YYEKEE (reference sequence). In nucleotides, the CDR3 is TGTGCCAGCAGCGGTGGGACAGGTAGCAATCAGCCCCAGCATTTT. It is translated as CASSGGTGSNQPQHF.